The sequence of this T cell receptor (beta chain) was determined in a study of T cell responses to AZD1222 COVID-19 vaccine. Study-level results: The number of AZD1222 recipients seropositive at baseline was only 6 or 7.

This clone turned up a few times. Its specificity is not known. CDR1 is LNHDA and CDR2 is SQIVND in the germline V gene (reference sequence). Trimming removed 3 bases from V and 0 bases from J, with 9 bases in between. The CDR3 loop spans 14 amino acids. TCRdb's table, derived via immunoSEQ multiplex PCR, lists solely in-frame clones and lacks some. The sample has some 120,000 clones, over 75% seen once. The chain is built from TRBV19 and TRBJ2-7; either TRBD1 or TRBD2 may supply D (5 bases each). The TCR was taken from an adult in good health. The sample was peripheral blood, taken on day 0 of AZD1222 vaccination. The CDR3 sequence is CASSISGTSYEQYF. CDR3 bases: TGTGCCAGTAGTATCTCCGGGACCTCCTACGAGCAGTACTTC.